This T cell receptor beta chain was obtained from a study of T cells in narcolepsy. Study as a whole: Healthy controls were enrolled alongside patients with narcolepsy type 1 or type 2. Study outcomes and limitations: Comparing one patient's CSF and blood CD4+ clonotypes highlighted HCRT- and TRIB2-specific autoreactive clonotypes. Blood of same and different patients, but not healthy controls, reportedly held recurring autoreactive clonotypes.

Comment on this clone: Its antigen is unknown.

Sequencing used immunoSEQ multiplex PCR; TCRdb keeps in-frame clones, though not all of them. The sample has 6,500 to 8,500 clones, around two thirds seen once. The CDR3 is 16 residues long. The V gene lost 2 bases and the J gene lost 3 bases, with 16 bases spanning the gap. Germline V gene data show CDR1 as MNHNY and CDR2 as SVGAGI (reference sequence). V usage is TRBV6-6 and J usage is TRBJ2-5; D possibly corresponds to TRBD1 (6 bases). This TCR derives from a human donor with narcolepsy. Sample: CD45RA- memory CD8+ T cells from PBMCs. The CDR3 DNA reads TGTGCCAGCAGTTACGTGGGGGCCTTTCCAAAAGAGACCCAGTACTTC. This gives the protein CASSYVGAFPKETQYF.